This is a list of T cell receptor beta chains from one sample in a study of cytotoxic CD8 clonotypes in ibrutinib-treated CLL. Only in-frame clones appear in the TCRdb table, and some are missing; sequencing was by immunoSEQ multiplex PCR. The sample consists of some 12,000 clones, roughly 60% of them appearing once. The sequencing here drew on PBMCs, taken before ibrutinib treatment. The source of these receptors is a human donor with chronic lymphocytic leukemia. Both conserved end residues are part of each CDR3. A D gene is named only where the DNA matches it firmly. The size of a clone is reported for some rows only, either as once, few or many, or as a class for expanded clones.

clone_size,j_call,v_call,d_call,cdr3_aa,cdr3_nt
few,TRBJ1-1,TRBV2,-,CASRGFERSTEAFF,TGTGCCAGCAGAGGGTTCGAACGGAGCACTGAAGCTTTCTTT
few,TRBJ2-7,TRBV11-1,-,CASSLLPYEQYF,TGTGCCAGCAGCTTACTGCCCTACGAGCAGTACTTC
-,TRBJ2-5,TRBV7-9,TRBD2,CASSNRPGLAGETQYF,TGTGCCAGCAGTAACCGACCCGGACTAGCAGGCGAGACCCAGTACTTC
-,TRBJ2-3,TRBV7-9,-,CASSLARARGTDTQYF,TGTGCCAGCAGCTTAGCCAGGGCGAGAGGCACAGATACGCAGTATTTT